This T cell receptor (beta chain) stems from a study of human T cells and chemical hapten exposure. Noted time point: pre-sensitization, week 0. Regarding treatment: therapeutic diphenylcyclopropenone sensitization with weekly scalp DPC. This clonotype was counted a few times. TCRdb reanalysed the RACE reads using MiXCR and keeps one entry per CDR3 protein. Of about 74,000 distinct CDR3 sequences in the sample, about 14% are singletons; the top ten hold approximately 4.5%. The receptor was isolated from a woman between 50 and 59 years old with alopecia areata. Some clones in this sample may be carry-over from other donors' samples. The material was whole blood, obtained in connection with sensitization to the hapten diphenylcyclopropenone (DPC).

The chain's CDR3 is CASDRGQETQYF. The CDR3 nucleotides are TGCGCCAGCGACAGGGGCCAAGAGACCCAGTACTTC. The chain joins TRBV5-1 to TRBJ2-5; 8 bases line up with TRBD1. Unmatched junction bases numbered 0, after V lost 7 bases and J lost 1 base. The CDR3 loop spans 12 amino acids. Germline V CDR1 and CDR2: SGHRS, YFSETQ.